This T cell receptor beta chain was captured in a study of blood T cells in healthy people across ages. The study, taken as a whole, reports: Naive T cell percentage strongly correlated with TCR beta diversity. Higher diversity and more naive CD4+ cells were features of long-lived donors, compared to aged donors.

The donors, healthy Caucasians from Russia, were aged roughly 6 to 90. Samples each yielded at least 5 micrograms of total RNA. From germline, CDR1 is WSHSY and CDR2 SAAADI. This CDR3 has 14 amino acids. A second PCR of roughly 7 to 11 cycles used a sample-barcoded 5' primer and a J-beta primer mix. TCRdb passed the 5' RACE reads through MiXCR, listing each CDR3 protein once. The sample carries some 1.5 million distinct CDR3 sequences, approximately 30% recorded once. Comment on this clonotype: Antigen: not known. The junction does not match germline at one end; this may be a read error.

This clonotype was sampled from a woman aged 25-40 years in good health. The sequenced sample consisted of blood. V and J are TRBV10-2 and TRBJ2-7; possible D gene TRBD1, 6 bases. The DNA for the CDR3 is TGCGCCAGCAGGGAGTCAGGGGCTTCCAGGGAGCAGTACTTC. Encoded protein: CASRESGASREQYF.